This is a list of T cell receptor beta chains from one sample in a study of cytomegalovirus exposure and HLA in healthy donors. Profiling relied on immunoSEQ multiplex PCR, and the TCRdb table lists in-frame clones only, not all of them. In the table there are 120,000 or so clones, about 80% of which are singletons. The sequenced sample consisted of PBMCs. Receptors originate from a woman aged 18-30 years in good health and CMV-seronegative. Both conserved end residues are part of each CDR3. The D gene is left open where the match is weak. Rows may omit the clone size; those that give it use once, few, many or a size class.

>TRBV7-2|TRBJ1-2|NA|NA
TGTGCCAGCACGGTTAGGGGTGGCTACACCTTC
CASTVRGGYTF
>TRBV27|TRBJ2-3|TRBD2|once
TGTGCCAGCAGGACGGTTGGGGGGGTCACAGATACGCAGTATTTT
CASRTVGGVTDTQYF
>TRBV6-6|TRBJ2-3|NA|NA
TGTGCCAGCAGTTACTCCCAAGGGGGTGCGCAGTATTTT
CASSYSQGGAQYF
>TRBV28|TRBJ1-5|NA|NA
TGTGCCAGCAGAAGGCCGGGGCAGCCCCAGCATTTT
CASRRPGQPQHF
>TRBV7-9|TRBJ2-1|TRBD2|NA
TGTGCCAGCAGCCCGGGACTAGCGGACAATGAGCAGTTCTTC
CASSPGLADNEQFF
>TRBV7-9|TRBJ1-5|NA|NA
TGTGCCAGCAGCTTTGGAGGGGCCCTAACCCATTTT
CASSFGGALTHF
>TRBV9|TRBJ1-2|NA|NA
TGTGCCAGCAGCTCAACTCCCCGGGACTATGGCTACACCTTC
CASSSTPRDYGYTF
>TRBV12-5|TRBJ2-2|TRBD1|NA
TGTGCTAGTTCCCTTCAGGGGGCGACAGGCACCGGGGAGCTGTTTTTT
CASSLQGATGTGELFF
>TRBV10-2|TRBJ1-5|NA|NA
TGCGCCAGCAGTGAGACAGGGAGCAATCAGCCCCAGCATTTT
CASSETGSNQPQHF
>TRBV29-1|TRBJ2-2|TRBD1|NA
TGCAGCGTTCGCAGGGGGCAGACCGGGGAGCTGTTTTTT
CSVRRGQTGELFF